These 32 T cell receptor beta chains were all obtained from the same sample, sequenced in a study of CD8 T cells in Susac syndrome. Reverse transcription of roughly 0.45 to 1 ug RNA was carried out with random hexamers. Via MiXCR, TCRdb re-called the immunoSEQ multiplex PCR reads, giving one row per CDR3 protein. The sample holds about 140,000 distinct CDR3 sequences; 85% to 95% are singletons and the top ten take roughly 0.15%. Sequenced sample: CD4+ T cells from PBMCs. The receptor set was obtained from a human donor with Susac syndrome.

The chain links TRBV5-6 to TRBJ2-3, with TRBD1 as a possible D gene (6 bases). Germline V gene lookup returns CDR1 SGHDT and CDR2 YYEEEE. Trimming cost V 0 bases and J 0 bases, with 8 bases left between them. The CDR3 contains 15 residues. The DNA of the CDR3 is TGTGCCAGCAGCTTGGGAGGGGGTAGCACAGATACGCAGTATTTT. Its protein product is CASSLGGGSTDTQYF.

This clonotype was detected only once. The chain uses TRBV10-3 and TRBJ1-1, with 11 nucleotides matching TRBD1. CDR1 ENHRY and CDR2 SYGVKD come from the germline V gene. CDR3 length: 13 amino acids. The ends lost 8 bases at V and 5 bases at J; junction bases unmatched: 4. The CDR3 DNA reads TGTGCCATCGGGACAGGGGGAGATACTGAAGCTTTCTTT. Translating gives CAIGTGGDTEAFF.

The CDR3 protein is CSARDLGSYNEQFF. CDR3 DNA: TGCAGTGCTAGAGATCTCGGCTCCTACAATGAGCAGTTCTTC. V usage is TRBV20-1 and J usage is TRBJ2-1; D not resolved. The germline V gene encodes CDR1 DFQATT and CDR2 SNEGSKA (reference sequence). The CDR3 extends over 14 amino acids. Trimming cost V 0 bases and J 0 bases, with 6 bases left between them.

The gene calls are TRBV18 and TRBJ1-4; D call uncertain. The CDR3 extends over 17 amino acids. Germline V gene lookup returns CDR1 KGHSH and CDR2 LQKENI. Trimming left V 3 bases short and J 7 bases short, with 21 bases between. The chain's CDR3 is CASSPRPGDVRIEKLFF. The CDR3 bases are TGTGCCAGCTCACCGCGACCGGGCGATGTACGAATTGAAAAACTGTTTTTT.

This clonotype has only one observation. CDR3 sequence (DNA): TGCAGCGTTGTAAAAGAGACCCAGTACTTC. Translated, it gives CSVVKETQYF. V and J are TRBV29-1 and TRBJ2-5; no clear D gene. The CDR3 length is 10 residues. Trimming removed 4 bases at V and 3 bases at J, with 3 bases between. Germline lookup yields CDR1 SQVTM and CDR2 ANQGSEA.

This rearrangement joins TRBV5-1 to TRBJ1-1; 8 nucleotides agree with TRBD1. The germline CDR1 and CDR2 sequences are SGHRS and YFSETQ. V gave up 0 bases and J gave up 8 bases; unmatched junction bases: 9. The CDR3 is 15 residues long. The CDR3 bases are TGCGCCAGCAGCTTGGGCGCGACAGGGGTGGAGGAAGCTTTCTTT. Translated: CASSLGATGVEEAFF.

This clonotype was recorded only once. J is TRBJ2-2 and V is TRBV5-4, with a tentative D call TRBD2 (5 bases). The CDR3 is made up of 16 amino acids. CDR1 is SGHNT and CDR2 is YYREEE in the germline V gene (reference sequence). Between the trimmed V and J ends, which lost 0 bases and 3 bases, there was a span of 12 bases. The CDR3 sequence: CASSLAMRADTGELFF. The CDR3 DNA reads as TGTGCCAGCAGCTTGGCCATGCGGGCCGACACCGGGGAGCTGTTTTTT.

The CDR3 DNA is TGCGCCAGCAGCCCACAGGGTCTTAGGGGAAACACCATATATTTT. Amino acids: CASSPQGLRGNTIYF. V usage is TRBV4-1 and J usage is TRBJ1-3; D may be TRBD1 (6 bases). This CDR3 spans 15 amino acids. Per germline, CDR1 MGHRA and CDR2 YSYEKL. V lost 4 bases, J lost 4 bases, and 14 bases lay in between.

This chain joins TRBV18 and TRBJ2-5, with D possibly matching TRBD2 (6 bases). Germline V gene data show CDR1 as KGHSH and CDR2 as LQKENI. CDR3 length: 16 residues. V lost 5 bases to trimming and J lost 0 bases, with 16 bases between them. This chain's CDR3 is CASSVQGLLYQETQYF. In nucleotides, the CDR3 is TGTGCCAGCTCAGTCCAGGGACTCCTGTACCAAGAGACCCAGTACTTC.

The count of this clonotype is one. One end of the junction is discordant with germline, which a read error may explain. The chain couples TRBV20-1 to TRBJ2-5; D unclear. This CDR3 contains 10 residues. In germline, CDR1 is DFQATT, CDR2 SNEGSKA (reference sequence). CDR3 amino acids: CSAGENLEYF. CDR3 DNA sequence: TGCAGTGCTGGAGAAAATTTGGAGTACTTC.

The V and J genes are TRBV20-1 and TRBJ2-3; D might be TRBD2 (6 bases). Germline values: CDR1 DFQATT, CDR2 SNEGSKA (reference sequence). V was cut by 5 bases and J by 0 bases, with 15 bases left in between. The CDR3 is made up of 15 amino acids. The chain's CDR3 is CSAPGDLSSTDTQYF. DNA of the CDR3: TGCAGTGCTCCGGGAGATCTCTCGAGCACAGATACGCAGTATTTT.

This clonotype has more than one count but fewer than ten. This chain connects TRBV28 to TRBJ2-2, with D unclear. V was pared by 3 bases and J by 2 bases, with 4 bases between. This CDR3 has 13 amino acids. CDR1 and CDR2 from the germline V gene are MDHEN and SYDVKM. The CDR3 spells CASSLANTGELFF. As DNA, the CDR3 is TGTGCCAGCAGTTTGGCTAACACCGGGGAGCTGTTTTTT.

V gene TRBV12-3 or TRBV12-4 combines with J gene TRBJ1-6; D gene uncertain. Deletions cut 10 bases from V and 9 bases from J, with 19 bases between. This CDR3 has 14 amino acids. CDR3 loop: CATQRATPGSPLHF. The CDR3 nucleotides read TGTGCCACCCAGCGGGCTACACCGGGTTCACCCCTCCACTTT.

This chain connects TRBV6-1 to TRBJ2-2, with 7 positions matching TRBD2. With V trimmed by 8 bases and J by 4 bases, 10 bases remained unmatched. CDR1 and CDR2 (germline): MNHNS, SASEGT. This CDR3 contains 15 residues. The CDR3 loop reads CASRGRSGGTGELFF. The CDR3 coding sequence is TGTGCCAGCCGGGGACGGTCGGGAGGCACCGGGGAGCTGTTTTTT.

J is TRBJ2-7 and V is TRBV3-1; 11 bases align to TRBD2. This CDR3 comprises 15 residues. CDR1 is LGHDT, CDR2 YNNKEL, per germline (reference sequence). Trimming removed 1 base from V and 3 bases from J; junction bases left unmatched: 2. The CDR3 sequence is CASSQGLAGLYEQYF. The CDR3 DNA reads TGTGCCAGCAGCCAAGGACTAGCGGGACTCTACGAGCAGTACTTC.

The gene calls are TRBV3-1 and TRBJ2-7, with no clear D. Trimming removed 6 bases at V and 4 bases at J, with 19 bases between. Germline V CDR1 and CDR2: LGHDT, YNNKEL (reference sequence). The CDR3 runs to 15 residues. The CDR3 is CASSPSETRLYEQYF. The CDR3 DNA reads TGTGCCAGCAGTCCTTCCGAGACAAGACTTTACGAGCAGTACTTC.

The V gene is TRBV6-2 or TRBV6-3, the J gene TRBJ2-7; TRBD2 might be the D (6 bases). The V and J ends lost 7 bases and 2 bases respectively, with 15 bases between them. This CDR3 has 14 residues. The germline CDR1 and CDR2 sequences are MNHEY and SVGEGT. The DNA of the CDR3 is TGTGCCAGCACGGAGCACGGGGGTGCCTACGAGCAGTACTTC. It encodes CASTEHGGAYEQYF.

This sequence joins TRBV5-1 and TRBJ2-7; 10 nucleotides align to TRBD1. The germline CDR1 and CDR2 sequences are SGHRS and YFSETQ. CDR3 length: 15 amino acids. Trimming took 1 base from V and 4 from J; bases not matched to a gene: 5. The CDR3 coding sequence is TGCGCCAGCAGCTTGTCTGGGACAGGGGTGTACGAGCAGTACTTC. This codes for CASSLSGTGVYEQYF.

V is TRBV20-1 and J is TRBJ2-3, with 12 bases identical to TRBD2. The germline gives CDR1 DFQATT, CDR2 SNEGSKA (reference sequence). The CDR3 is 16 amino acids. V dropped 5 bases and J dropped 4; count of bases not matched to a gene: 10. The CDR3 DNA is TGCAGTGCTGGGAAAACTAGCGGGAGGTATCCAGATACGCAGTATTTT. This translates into CSAGKTSGRYPDTQYF.

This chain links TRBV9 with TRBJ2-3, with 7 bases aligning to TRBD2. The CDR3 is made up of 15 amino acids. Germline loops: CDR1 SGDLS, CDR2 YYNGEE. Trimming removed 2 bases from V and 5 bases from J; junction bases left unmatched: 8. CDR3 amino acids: CASSVSGSREDTQYF. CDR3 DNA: TGTGCCAGCAGCGTTAGCGGGTCCAGGGAAGATACGCAGTATTTT.

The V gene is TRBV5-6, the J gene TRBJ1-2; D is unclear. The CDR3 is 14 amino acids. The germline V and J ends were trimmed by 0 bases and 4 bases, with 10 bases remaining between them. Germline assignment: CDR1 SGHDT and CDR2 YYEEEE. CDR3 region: CASSLDSTSYGYTF. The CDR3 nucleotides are TGTGCCAGCAGCTTGGACAGCACAAGCTATGGCTACACCTTC.

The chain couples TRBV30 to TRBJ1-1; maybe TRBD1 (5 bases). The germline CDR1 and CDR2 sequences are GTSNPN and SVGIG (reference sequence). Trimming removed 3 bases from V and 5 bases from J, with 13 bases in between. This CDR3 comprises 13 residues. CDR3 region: CAWSLPGLTEAFF. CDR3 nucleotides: TGTGCCTGGAGCTTACCGGGACTTACTGAAGCTTTCTTT.

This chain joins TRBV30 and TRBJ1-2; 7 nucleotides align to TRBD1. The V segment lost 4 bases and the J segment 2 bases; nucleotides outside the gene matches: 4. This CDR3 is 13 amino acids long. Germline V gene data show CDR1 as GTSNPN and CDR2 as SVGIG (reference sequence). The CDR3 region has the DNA TGTGCCTGGACCCGGGACAGAAACTATGGCTACACCTTC. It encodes CAWTRDRNYGYTF.

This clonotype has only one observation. This CDR3 reads CASGFTGAETQYF. In DNA form, the CDR3 reads TGTGCTAGTGGTTTTACAGGGGCAGAGACCCAGTACTTC. The chain employs TRBV12-5 and TRBJ2-5; 7 bases are shared with TRBD1. The CDR3 contains 13 residues. V was pared by 3 bases and J by 4 bases, with 2 bases of the junction left unmatched. CDR1 and CDR2 (germline): LGHNT, FRNRAP.

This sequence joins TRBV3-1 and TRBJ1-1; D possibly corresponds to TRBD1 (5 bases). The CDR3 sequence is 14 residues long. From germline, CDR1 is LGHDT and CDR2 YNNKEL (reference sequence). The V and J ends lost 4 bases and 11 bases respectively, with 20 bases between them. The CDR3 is CASSPSRWGVWAFF. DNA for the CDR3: TGTGCCAGCAGCCCCTCCAGATGGGGGGTCTGGGCTTTCTTT.

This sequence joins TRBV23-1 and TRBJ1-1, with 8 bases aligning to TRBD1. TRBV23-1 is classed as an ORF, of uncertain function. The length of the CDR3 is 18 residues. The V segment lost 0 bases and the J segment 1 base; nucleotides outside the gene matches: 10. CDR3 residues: CASSQSMTGEGGNTEAFF. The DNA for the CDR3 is TGCGCCAGCAGTCAATCTATGACAGGGGAGGGAGGGAACACTGAAGCTTTCTTT.

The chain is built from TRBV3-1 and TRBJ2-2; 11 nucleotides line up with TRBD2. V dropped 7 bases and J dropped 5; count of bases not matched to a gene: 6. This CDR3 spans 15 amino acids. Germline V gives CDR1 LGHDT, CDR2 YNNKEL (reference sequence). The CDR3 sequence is CASTRLAGRTGELFF. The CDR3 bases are TGTGCCAGCACCCGACTAGCGGGGCGGACCGGGGAGCTGTTTTTT. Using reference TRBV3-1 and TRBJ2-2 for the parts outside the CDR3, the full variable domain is DTAVSQTPKYLVTQMGNDKSIKCEQNLGHDTMYWYKQDSKKFLKIMFSYNNKELIINETVPNRFSPKSPDKAHLNLHINSLELGDSAVYFCASTRLAGRTGELFFGEGSRLTVL.

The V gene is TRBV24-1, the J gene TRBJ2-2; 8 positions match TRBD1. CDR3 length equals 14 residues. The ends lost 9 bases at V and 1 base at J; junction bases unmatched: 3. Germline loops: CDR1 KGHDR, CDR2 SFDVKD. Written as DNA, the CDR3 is TGTGCCACCTCTGGGACAGGGAACACCGGGGAGCTGTTTTTT. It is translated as CATSGTGNTGELFF.

This chain's CDR3 is CSARVIAMNTEAFF. CDR3 bases: TGCAGTGCTAGAGTTATAGCAATGAACACTGAAGCTTTCTTT. This chain links TRBV20-1 with TRBJ1-1; no clear D gene. The CDR3 loop spans 14 amino acids. V lost 1 base and J lost 0, with 9 bases in between. Germline lookup yields CDR1 DFQATT and CDR2 SNEGSKA (reference sequence).

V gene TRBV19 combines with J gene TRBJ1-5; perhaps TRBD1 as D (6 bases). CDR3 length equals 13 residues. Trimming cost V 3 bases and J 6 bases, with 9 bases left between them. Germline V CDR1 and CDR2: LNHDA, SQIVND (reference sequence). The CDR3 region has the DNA TGTGCCAGTAGTATGGGGGCTAGTCAGCCCCAGCATTTT. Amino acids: CASSMGASQPQHF. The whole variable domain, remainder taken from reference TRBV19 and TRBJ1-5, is DGGITQSPKYLFRKEGQNVTLSCEQNLNHDAMYWYRQDPGQGLRLIYYSQIVNDFQKGDIAEGYSVSREKKESFPLTVTSAQKNPTAFYLCASSMGASQPQHFGDGTRLSIL.

In nucleotides, the CDR3 is TGTGCCAGCAGCCTAATATCTGGTAATTCACCCCTCCACTTT. It is translated as CASSLISGNSPLHF. The chain carries TRBV3-1 and TRBJ1-6; D is ambiguous. This CDR3 is 14 amino acids long. CDR1 and CDR2 from the germline V gene are LGHDT and YNNKEL (reference sequence). Trimming stripped 4 bases from V and 6 bases from J, with 10 bases between.

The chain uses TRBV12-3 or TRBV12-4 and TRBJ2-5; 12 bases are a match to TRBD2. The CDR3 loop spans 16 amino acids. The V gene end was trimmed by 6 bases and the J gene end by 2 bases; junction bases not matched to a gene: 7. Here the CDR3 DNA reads TGTGCCAGCAGCCAGACTAGCGGGGGCCCTCAAGAGACCCAGTACTTC. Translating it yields CASSQTSGGPQETQYF.